Each of the 32 T cell receptor beta chains below was sequenced from the same sample in a study of blood T cell repertoires in COVID-19. Profiled with immunoSEQ multiplex PCR; TCRdb holds only in-frame clones, not every one. The sample consists of about 83,000 clones, over 85% of them appearing once. Sequencing was done on a sample of peripheral blood. These receptors all come from a woman aged 80 or over with active or convalescent COVID-19.

This clone was seen a single time. The chain recombines TRBV9 with TRBJ1-3; D is perhaps TRBD1 (5 bases). V gave up 0 bases and J gave up 2 bases, with 15 bases separating them. CDR3 length: 17 residues. Germline lookup yields CDR1 SGDLS and CDR2 YYNGEE. This CDR3 is CASSVVGQAPTGNTIYF. The CDR3 region has the DNA TGTGCCAGCAGCGTAGTGGGGCAGGCACCCACTGGAAACACCATATATTTT.

Of note for this clone: One junction end does not reproduce the germline sequence, and a read error may be involved. DNA for the CDR3: TGTGCCAGCAGCGAAGAGGTTCGGGGGTCGAAAGCTTTCTTT. It specifies CASSEEVRGSKAFF. The rearrangement joins TRBV3-1 (or the pseudogene TRBV3-2) to TRBJ1-1, with a possible D match to TRBD1 (5 bases). CDR1 is LGHDT, CDR2 YNNKEL, per germline (reference sequence). CDR3 length equals 14 residues.

The chain employs TRBV6-2 or TRBV6-3 and TRBJ2-5; 7 bases line up with TRBD2. After removal of 6 bases from V and 1 base from J, the junction contained 14 bases not matched to a gene. Germline CDR1 MNHEY, CDR2 SVGEGT. The CDR3 consists of 17 residues. CDR3 sequence (DNA): TGTGCCAGCAGCCTTGGCGTCTTAGCGGGTCCCCAAGAGACCCAGTACTTC. Translated, it gives CASSLGVLAGPQETQYF.

The count of this clone is one. This sequence joins TRBV19 and TRBJ1-5, with a tentative D call TRBD1 (6 bases). Trimming removed 3 bases from V and 1 base from J, with 10 bases in between. Germline-derived CDR1 and CDR2 are LNHDA and SQIVND (reference sequence). CDR3 length: 15 amino acids. In nucleotides, the CDR3 is TGTGCCAGTAGTATGCGGACAGACAGCAATCAGCCCCAGCATTTT. Its protein product is CASSMRTDSNQPQHF.

This clone appeared a single time. V gene TRBV4-1 combines with J gene TRBJ2-3; D is unclear. V was pared by 1 base and J by 4 bases, with 12 bases between. The CDR3 is 15 residues long. The germline gives CDR1 MGHRA, CDR2 YSYEKL. The CDR3 region has the DNA TGCGCCAGCAGCCAAGCTCCCCCCGGGTCAGATACGCAGTATTTT. Translation: CASSQAPPGSDTQYF.

This clone has only one observation. The chain joins TRBV28 to TRBJ2-1; 8 bases map to TRBD2. This CDR3 spans 15 amino acids. The germline CDR1 and CDR2 sequences are MDHEN and SYDVKM. The J segment lost 4 bases and the V segment lost 2 bases, leaving 4 bases of the junction unmatched. CDR3 residues: CASSLLAGSYNEQFF. The DNA of the CDR3 is TGTGCCAGCAGTTTACTAGCGGGTTCTTACAATGAGCAGTTCTTC.

This sequence joins TRBV7-2 and TRBJ1-2; D may be TRBD1 (6 bases). CDR1 and CDR2 (germline): SGHTA, FQGNSA. Trimming removed 5 bases at V and 6 bases at J, with 16 bases between. The CDR3 runs 14 residues. CDR3 DNA: TGTGCCAGCAGCCCTAACAGGGTAGTTCATGGCTACACCTTC. Its translation: CASSPNRVVHGYTF.

This chain links TRBV20-1 with TRBJ1-5; D gene ambiguous. This CDR3 region has 13 residues. V was cut by 3 bases and J by 7 bases, with 13 bases left in between. Per the germline V gene, CDR1 is DFQATT and CDR2 is SNEGSKA (reference sequence). The CDR3 here is CSASIGERQPQHF. The CDR3 DNA sequence: TGCAGTGCTAGTATCGGGGAGAGACAGCCCCAGCATTTT.

The chain combines TRBV3-1 (or the pseudogene TRBV3-2) with TRBJ2-7; TRBD2 matches at 9 bases. The length of the CDR3 is 16 residues. Germline CDR1 LGHDT, CDR2 YNNKEL (reference sequence). V was pared by 1 base and J by 7 bases, with 11 bases of the junction left unmatched. The chain's CDR3 is CASSQAYWAGGREQYF. CDR3 nucleotides: TGTGCCAGCAGCCAAGCTTATTGGGCGGGGGGGCGAGAGCAGTACTTC.

This clone was detected a few times. The chain employs TRBV23-1 and TRBJ2-1, with a weak D call TRBD2 (6 bases). TRBV23-1 carries the ORF label, with uncertain function. Trimming left V 3 bases short and J 1 base short, with 10 bases between. This CDR3 comprises 15 residues. The CDR3 nucleotides read TGCGCCAGCAGTCATCGGGAGAGTTCCTACAATGAGCAGTTCTTC. Encoded protein: CASSHRESSYNEQFF.

This rearrangement joins TRBV28 to TRBJ2-5; 12 bases agree with TRBD1. Germline CDR1 reads MDHEN; CDR2 reads SYDVKM. The CDR3 contains 14 residues. Trimming at V came to 6 bases and at J to 4 bases, leaving 3 bases not matched to a gene. In DNA form, the CDR3 reads TGTGCCAGCAGGGGACAGGGGGCGGGAGAGACCCAGTACTTC. Protein sequence: CASRGQGAGETQYF.

The J gene is TRBJ1-2, the V gene TRBV5-6, with TRBD1 identical over 9 bases. Trimming cost V 0 bases and J 0 bases; bases outside gene matches: 12. Germline V CDR1 and CDR2: SGHDT, YYEEEE. The CDR3 covers 19 residues. The DNA of the CDR3 is TGTGCCAGCAGCTTGGCGGGGACAGGGAGCAAGATGACTAACTATGGCTACACCTTC. Translated: CASSLAGTGSKMTNYGYTF.

The chain recombines TRBV5-1 with TRBJ1-2, with D tentatively TRBD1 (5 bases). V lost 2 bases and J lost 5, with 19 bases in between. The germline CDR1 and CDR2 sequences are SGHRS and YFSETQ. This CDR3 spans 16 amino acids. CDR3 sequence: CASSFSSAGREYGYTF. CDR3 DNA sequence: TGCGCCAGCAGCTTCTCTTCGGCGGGGCGGGAGTATGGCTACACCTTC.

This clone has a handful of counts. The chain employs TRBV4-2 and TRBJ1-4; D is possibly TRBD1 (6 bases). Deletions cut 1 base from V and 10 bases from J, with 19 bases between. This CDR3 region has 16 residues. CDR1 LGHNA and CDR2 YNFKEQ come from the germline V gene. The CDR3: CASSQAEGGKWAKLFF. Here the CDR3 DNA reads TGTGCCAGCAGCCAAGCCGAGGGGGGGAAGTGGGCAAAACTGTTTTTT.

The chain combines TRBV7-9 with TRBJ2-3, with D perhaps TRBD2 (6 bases). The CDR3 has 15 amino acids. Germline V gene lookup returns CDR1 SEHNR and CDR2 FQNEAQ (reference sequence). Trimming stripped 2 bases from V and 4 bases from J, with 13 bases between. Written as DNA, the CDR3 is TGTGCCAGCAGCTTAAGACTAGGACTCCCAGATACGCAGTATTTT. Residues: CASSLRLGLPDTQYF.

The chain carries TRBV18 and TRBJ1-2, with D uncertain. This CDR3 has 14 amino acids. The V end was cut by 2 bases, the J end by 2 bases, with 9 bases between. Germline V CDR1 and CDR2: KGHSH, LQKENI. CDR3 sequence: CASSPFGENYGYTF. As DNA, the CDR3 is TGTGCCAGCTCACCATTCGGGGAAAACTATGGCTACACCTTC.

This chain joins TRBV21-1 and TRBJ1-6; the D call TRBD1 from the table was never checked on the DNA. TRBV21-1 is described as a pseudogene. The CDR3 has 13 residues. The CDR3 region is CASKQGHNSPLHF. The CDR3 nucleotides are TGTGCCAGCAAGCAGGGTCATAATTCACCCCTCCACTTT.

The chain uses TRBV28 and TRBJ2-7; possible D gene TRBD1, 6 bases. V was shortened by 7 bases and J by 0 bases, with 7 bases between the two germline ends. CDR1 and CDR2 from the germline V gene are MDHEN and SYDVKM. This CDR3 spans 12 amino acids. In DNA, the CDR3 is TGTGCCAGCAAGGACAGCTCCTACGAGCAGTACTTC. Translation: CASKDSSYEQYF. Drawing the rest from reference TRBV28 and TRBJ2-7, the complete variable domain is DVKVTQSSRYLVKRTGEKVFLECVQDMDHENMFWYRQDPGLGLRLIYFSYDVKMKEKGDIPEGYSVSREKKERFSLILESASTNQTSMYLCASKDSSYEQYFGPGTRLTVT.

This clone has only one observation. The V call is TRBV19, the J call TRBJ2-7; TRBD2 is a possible D gene (5 bases). The V gene lost 4 bases and the J gene lost 0 bases, with 10 bases spanning the gap. CDR1 and CDR2 from the germline V gene are LNHDA and SQIVND (reference sequence). This CDR3 is built from 14 residues. The CDR3, as DNA: TGTGCCAGTAGTAGACCGGGGAGCTCCTACGAGCAGTACTTC. Amino acids: CASSRPGSSYEQYF.

The chain has TRBV24-1 and TRBJ1-1; D is unresolved. CDR1 is KGHDR and CDR2 is SFDVKD in the germline V gene. Trimming took off 7 bases at V and 6 bases at J, with 14 bases between the two ends. The CDR3 contains 13 residues. As DNA, the CDR3 is TGTGCCACCAGGAATGGGCCTACAGCTGAAGCTTTCTTT. This gives the protein CATRNGPTAEAFF.

V usage is TRBV5-5 and J usage is TRBJ2-7; D is possibly TRBD1 (5 bases). Trimming cost V 2 bases and J 2 bases, with 11 bases left between them. The CDR3 covers 14 residues. CDR1 is SGHKS, CDR2 YYEKEE, per germline (reference sequence). The CDR3 protein is CASSFQGPPYEQYF. DNA for the CDR3: TGTGCCAGCAGCTTCCAGGGTCCTCCCTACGAGCAGTACTTC.

This chain connects TRBV28 to TRBJ2-7; the match to TRBD1 covers 8 bases. The CDR3 sequence is 15 residues long. CDR1 is MDHEN, CDR2 SYDVKM, per germline. After removal of 2 bases from V and 3 bases from J, the junction contained 6 bases not matched to a gene. CDR3 sequence (DNA): TGTGCCAGCAGTTTAGGGACAGGACTGGTCTACGAGCAGTACTTC. Translation gives CASSLGTGLVYEQYF.

The gene calls are TRBV6-2 or TRBV6-3 and TRBJ2-7; 7 bases are shared with TRBD2. The CDR3 length is 15 residues. Germline V gene sequence: CDR1 MNHEY, CDR2 SVGEGT. The V and J ends lost 6 bases and 0 bases, in that order; junction bases with no gene match: 8. The CDR3 spells CASSPQGGLSYEQYF. CDR3 DNA sequence: TGTGCCAGCAGCCCCCAGGGAGGGCTCTCCTACGAGCAGTACTTC.

The rearrangement uses TRBV7-8 and TRBJ1-5, with D possibly TRBD1 on 5 matching bases. The germline V gene has CDR1 SGHVS and CDR2 FQNEAQ. The CDR3 spans 14 residues. Trimming stripped 1 base from V and 5 bases from J, with 9 bases between. CDR3 bases: TGTGCCAGCAGCTTAGGGGGAGGGGATCAGCCCCAGCATTTT. Translation: CASSLGGGDQPQHF.

The rearrangement uses TRBV10-3 and TRBJ2-7; perhaps TRBD1 as D (5 bases). Trimming pared 3 bases from V and 0 bases from J, leaving 12 bases between. The CDR3 loop spans 15 amino acids. CDR1 and CDR2 from the germline V gene are ENHRY and SYGVKD. The CDR3: CAISDSWGRSYEQYF. The CDR3 DNA is TGTGCCATCAGTGATTCGTGGGGCCGCTCCTACGAGCAGTACTTC.

This clone was seen only once. The chain joins TRBV5-1 to TRBJ2-5; a weak D match, TRBD1 (6 bases). This CDR3 has 14 amino acids. The ends were cut back, 3 bases at V and 5 bases at J, with 14 bases in the middle. Germline CDR1 SGHRS, CDR2 YFSETQ. The CDR3 protein is CASSSLVGGETQYF. As DNA, the CDR3 is TGCGCCAGCAGCTCCCTTGTAGGGGGTGAGACCCAGTACTTC. Variable domain in full (rest from reference TRBV5-1 and TRBJ2-5): KAGVTQTPRYLIKTRGQQVTLSCSPISGHRSVSWYQQTPGQGLQFLFEYFSETQRNKGNFPGRFSGRQFSNSRSEMNVSTLELGDSALYLCASSSLVGGETQYFGPGTRLLVL.

The CDR3, as DNA: TGTGCCAGCAGCTCCGGGACTCCCGAAAAACTGTTTTTT. Translating it yields CASSSGTPEKLFF. This chain links TRBV11-2 with TRBJ1-4, with D perhaps matching TRBD1 (5 bases). Germline CDR1 and CDR2: SGHAT and FQNNGV. V lost 4 bases, J lost 8 bases, and 11 bases lay in between. CDR3 size: 13 residues.

This chain connects TRBV4-1 to TRBJ1-6, with 7 positions matching TRBD1. The CDR3 has 16 residues. V shed 6 bases and J 7 bases; nucleotides not matched to a gene: 12. The germline V gene encodes CDR1 MGHRA and CDR2 YSYEKL. The CDR3: CASRQGQHMSNSPLHF. The DNA for the CDR3 is TGCGCCAGCAGACAGGGACAGCACATGTCAAATTCACCCCTCCACTTT.

This clone was seen once. V gene TRBV9 combines with J gene TRBJ2-3; no clear D gene. The CDR3 runs 12 residues. Deletions cut 4 bases from V and 4 bases from J, with 7 bases between. Germline values: CDR1 SGDLS, CDR2 YYNGEE. The CDR3 protein is CASSKQADTQYF. CDR3 bases: TGTGCCAGCAGCAAACAAGCAGATACGCAGTATTTT. The whole variable domain, filled in from reference TRBV9 and TRBJ2-3, reads DSGVTQTPKHLITATGQRVTLRCSPRSGDLSVYWYQQSLDQGLQFLIQYYNGEERAKGNILERFSAQQFPDLHSELNLSSLELGDSALYFCASSKQADTQYFGPGTRLTVL.

The CDR3 nucleotides read TGTGCCACCAGTCAGGGGGTAAATGAGCAGTTCTTC. Protein: CATSQGVNEQFF. J is TRBJ2-1 and V is TRBV24-1, with 7 bases that match TRBD1. J lost 7 bases, V lost 6 bases, and 2 bases had no gene match. Germline assignment: CDR1 KGHDR and CDR2 SFDVKD. This CDR3 comprises 12 residues.

The V and J genes are TRBV2 and TRBJ2-7; a possible D gene is TRBD1 (5 bases). CDR3 length equals 13 residues. Germline CDR1 and CDR2: SNHLY and FYNNEI. Between the trimmed V and J ends, which lost 8 bases and 0 bases, there was a span of 11 bases. CDR3 amino acids: CASSRQNSYEQYF. Written as DNA, the CDR3 is TGTGCCAGCTCGAGACAGAACTCCTACGAGCAGTACTTC. Looking up the rest from reference TRBV2 and TRBJ2-7 gives the full variable domain: EPEVTQTPSHQVTQMGQEVILRCVPISNHLYFYWYRQILGQKVEFLVSFYNNEISEKSEIFDDQFSVERPDGSNFTLKIRSTKLEDSAMYFCASSRQNSYEQYFGPGTRLTVT.

V gene TRBV30 combines with J gene TRBJ1-5; maybe TRBD1 (6 bases). The V end lost 1 base, the J end lost 0 bases, and 16 bases lay between the germline ends. The V gene's germline CDR1 is GTSNPN and CDR2 SVGIG (reference sequence). This CDR3 is built from 17 residues. The CDR3 is CAWSEKGQGLSNQPQHF. The CDR3, as DNA: TGTGCCTGGAGTGAAAAAGGCCAGGGGCTTAGCAATCAGCCCCAGCATTTT. The full variable domain, rest sourced from reference TRBV30 and TRBJ1-5, is SQTIHQWPATLVQPVGSPLSLECTVEGTSNPNLYWYRQAAGRGLQLLFYSVGIGQISSEVPQNLSASRPQDRQFILSSKKLLLSDSGFYLCAWSEKGQGLSNQPQHFGDGTRLSIL.